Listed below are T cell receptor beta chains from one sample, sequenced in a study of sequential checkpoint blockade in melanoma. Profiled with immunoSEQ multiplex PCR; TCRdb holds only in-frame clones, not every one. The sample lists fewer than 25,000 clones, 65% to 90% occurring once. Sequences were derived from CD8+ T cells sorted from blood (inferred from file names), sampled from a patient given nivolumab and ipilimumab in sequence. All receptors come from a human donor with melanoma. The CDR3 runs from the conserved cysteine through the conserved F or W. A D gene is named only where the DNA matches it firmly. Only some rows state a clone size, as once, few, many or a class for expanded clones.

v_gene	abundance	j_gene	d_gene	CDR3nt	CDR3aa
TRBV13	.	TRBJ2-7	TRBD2	TGTGCCAGCAGCTACGGACTAGCGGCGAGCTCCTACGAGCAGTACTTC	CASSYGLAASSYEQYF
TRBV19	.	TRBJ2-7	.	TGCCAGTATGAGGGATACGAGCAGTACTTC	CQYEGYEQYF
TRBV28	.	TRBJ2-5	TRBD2	TGTGCCAGCAGTTCCTCAAAGACGGGACTAGTCAAGGTGACCCAGTACTTC	CASSSSKTGLVKVTQYF
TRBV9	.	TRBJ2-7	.	TGTGCCAGCAGCGTCGGCGGATACTCCTACGAGCAGTACTTC	CASSVGGYSYEQYF
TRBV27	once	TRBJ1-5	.	TGTGCCAGCAGTTTAGTCAGAGGTCAGCCCCAGCATTTT	CASSLVRGQPQHF
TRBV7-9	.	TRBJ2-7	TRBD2	TGTGCCAGCAGCCGTAGGGAGGGCCATGACGAGCAGTACTTC	CASSRREGHDEQYF
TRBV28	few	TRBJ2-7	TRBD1	TGTGCCAGCAGTCTACCCGGGACAGGGGGCTCCTACGAGCAGTACTTC	CASSLPGTGGSYEQYF
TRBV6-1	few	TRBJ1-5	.	TGTGCCAGCAGTGAATGGCAGGGGAATCAGCCCCAGCATTTT	CASSEWQGNQPQHF
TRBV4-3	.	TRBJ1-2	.	TGCGCCAGCAGCCCCACGCTTAAAGACAGCTATGGCTACACCTTC	CASSPTLKDSYGYTF
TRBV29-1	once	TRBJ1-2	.	TGCAGCGTTGCGGGGGGGGGCTCTACGGGCTATGGCTACACCTTC	CSVAGGGSTGYGYTF
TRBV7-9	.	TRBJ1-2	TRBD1	TGTGCCAGCAGCCCGACAGGGGGCTATGGCTACACCTTC	CASSPTGGYGYTF
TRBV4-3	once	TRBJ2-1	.	TGCGCCAGCAGCCAAGATGGTTCCAGGTACAATGAGCAGTTCTTC	CASSQDGSRYNEQFF
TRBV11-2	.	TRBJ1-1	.	TGTGCCAGCAGCTTAGATTTGGGGGCAGGGAACACTGAAGCTTTCTTT	CASSLDLGAGNTEAFF
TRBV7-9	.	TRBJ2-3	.	TGTGCCAGCAGCTCCCTCGGCGGGGTTGGCACAGATACGCAGTATTTT	CASSSLGGVGTDTQYF
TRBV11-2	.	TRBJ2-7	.	TGTGCCAGCAGCTTAGCGGGCGAGCAGTACTTC	CASSLAGEQYF
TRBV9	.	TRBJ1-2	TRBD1	TGTGCCAGCAGCGTAGGGACAGGGGGCCGTGGCTACACCTTC	CASSVGTGGRGYTF
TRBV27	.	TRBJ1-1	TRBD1	TGTGCCAGCAGTCTTTCGACAGGGTTGAACACTGAAGCTTTCTTT	CASSLSTGLNTEAFF
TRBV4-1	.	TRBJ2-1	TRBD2	TGCGCCAGCAGCCAAGGGACTAGCGACTACAATGAGCAGTTCTTC	CASSQGTSDYNEQFF
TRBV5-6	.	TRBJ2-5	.	TGTGCCAGCACGGGGGATGTAGCGGAACCCCAAGAGACCCAGTACTTC	CASTGDVAEPQETQYF
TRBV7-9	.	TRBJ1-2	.	TGTGCCAGCAGCTACACAGGAAACTATGGCTACACCTTC	CASSYTGNYGYTF
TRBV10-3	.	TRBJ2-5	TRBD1	TGTGCCATCAGTGTTGACAGGGGGCTGCGAGAGACCCAGTACTTC	CAISVDRGLRETQYF
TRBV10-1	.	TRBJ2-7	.	TGCGCCAGCAGTGAGTCTCGACGGGACTGCCTGTACTTC	CASSESRRDCLYF
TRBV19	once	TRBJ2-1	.	TGTGCCAGTAGTATATCACGGGACATCTCCTACAATGAGCAGTTCTTC	CASSISRDISYNEQFF
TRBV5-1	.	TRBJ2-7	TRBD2	TGCGCCAGCAGCTTTGGGTCGCGGGGGGCCTCCTACGAGCAGTACTTC	CASSFGSRGASYEQYF
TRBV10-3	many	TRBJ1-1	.	TGTGCCATCAGTGTCGGGACTGAAGCTTTCTTT	CAISVGTEAFF
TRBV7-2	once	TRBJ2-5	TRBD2	TGTGCCAGCAGCTCCGGACTAGCAGAGACCCAGTACTTC	CASSSGLAETQYF
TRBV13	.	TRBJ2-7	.	TGTGCCAGCAGCTTAGCGGGGGGCGGATCCTACGAGCAGTACTTC	CASSLAGGGSYEQYF
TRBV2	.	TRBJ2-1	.	TGTGCCAGCAGCACTATCGGGCAGGGGTATGAGCAGTTCTTC	CASSTIGQGYEQFF
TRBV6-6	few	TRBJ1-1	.	TGTGCCAGCAAGATTGGCGGGAACACTGAAGCTTTCTTT	CASKIGGNTEAFF
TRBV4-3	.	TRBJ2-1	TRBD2	TGCGCCAGCAGCCAAGAGGGACTAGCTGAAGCGAGCTCCTACAATGAGCAGTTCTTC	CASSQEGLAEASSYNEQFF
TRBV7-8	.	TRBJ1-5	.	TGTGCCAGCAGCTTAGATTTGTGGGGCCCCCGAACCGCCAGCAATCAGCCCCAGCATTTT	CASSLDLWGPRTASNQPQHF
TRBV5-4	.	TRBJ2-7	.	TGTGCCAGCAGCTTGGCCGGACTCGAGCAGTACTTC	CASSLAGLEQYF
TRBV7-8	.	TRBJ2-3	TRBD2	TGTGCCAGCAGCTTGGGGTTGGGAGGGAGCACAGATACGCAGTATTTT	CASSLGLGGSTDTQYF
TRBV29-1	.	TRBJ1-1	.	TGCAGCGTTGGATGGGCTTTCATGAACACTGAAGCTTTCTTT	CSVGWAFMNTEAFF
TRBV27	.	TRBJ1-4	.	TGTGCCCCTCGGATACGGGAAGCCGGTGAAAAACTGTTTTTT	CAPRIREAGEKLFF
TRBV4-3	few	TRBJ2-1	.	TGCGCCAGCAGCCAAGAGGGGACAACCCTCTACAATGAGCAGTTCTTC	CASSQEGTTLYNEQFF
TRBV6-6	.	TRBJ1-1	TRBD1	TGTGCCAGCAGTTACTCCGCAGGGGGGAACACTGAAGCTTTCTTT	CASSYSAGGNTEAFF
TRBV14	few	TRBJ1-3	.	TGTGCCAGCAGCCCCTTTTCAGGGACTACTGGAAACACCATATATTTT	CASSPFSGTTGNTIYF
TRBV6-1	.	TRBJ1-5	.	TGTGCCAGCAGTGAAGCCGGGCGAGCCAATGGACTATTACTGAATCAGCCCCAGCATTTT	CASSEAGRANGLLLNQPQHF
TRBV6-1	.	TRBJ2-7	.	TGTGCCAGCACTGTTATCACTACAGGGATCTACGAGCAGTACTTC	CASTVITTGIYEQYF
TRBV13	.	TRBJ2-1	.	TGTGCCAGCAGCGTAGGCGGGACACGTTACAATGAGCAGTTCTTC	CASSVGGTRYNEQFF
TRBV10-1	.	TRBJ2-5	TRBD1	TGCGCCAGCAGTGAGGGACAGGGGATTTACGAGACCCAGTACTTC	CASSEGQGIYETQYF
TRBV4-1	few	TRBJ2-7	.	TGCGCCAGCAGCCCCGACGGGGGTACCTACGAGCAGTACTTC	CASSPDGGTYEQYF
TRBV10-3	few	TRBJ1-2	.	TGTGCCATCAGTGAGTACGGGGAATCGAATGGCTACACCTTC	CAISEYGESNGYTF
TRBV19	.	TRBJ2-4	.	TGTGCCAGTAGTATCGCGAGCCGACACCAAGCCAAAAACATTCAGTACTTC	CASSIASRHQAKNIQYF
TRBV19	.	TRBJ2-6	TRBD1	TGTGCCAGTAACCCGGGACAGGGTGCCGTCCTGACTTTC	CASNPGQGAVLTF
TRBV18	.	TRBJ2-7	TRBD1	TGTGCCAGCACATCGGGACAGGGGATATTCTACGAGCAGTACTTC	CASTSGQGIFYEQYF
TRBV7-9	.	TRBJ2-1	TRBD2	TGTGCCAGCAGCCCGCGGGGCGGGGGGATCCTCAATGAGCAGTTCTTC	CASSPRGGGILNEQFF